These T cell receptor beta chains were read from a single sample in a study of control samples from healthy donors and cancer patients. Generated by immunoSEQ multiplex PCR, the TCRdb table keeps only in-frame clones and is missing some. The repertoire holds more than 100,000 clones, with approximately 89% as singletons. The sample consisted of PBMCs. These receptors came from a man aged 50 to 59 with head and neck cancer. The CDR3 runs from the conserved cysteine through the conserved F or W. The D gene is left open where the match is weak. The listing skips clone size in some rows; elsewhere it reads once, few, many or a size class.

clone size: .; V gene: TRBV5-1; J gene: TRBJ2-3; D gene: .; CDR3 DNA: TGCGCCAGCAGCTTTGACCCGGGTTCGCAGTATTTT; CDR3 protein: CASSFDPGSQYF
clone size: .; V gene: TRBV5-4; J gene: TRBJ2-1; D gene: .; CDR3 DNA: TGTGCCAGCAGCTTCAGGGGGGGGGACTACAATGAGCAGTTCTTC; CDR3 protein: CASSFRGGDYNEQFF
clone size: once; V gene: TRBV5-6; J gene: TRBJ2-7; D gene: .; CDR3 DNA: TGTGCCAGCAGCTTGTGGACAGTAGTCTACGAGCAGTACTTC; CDR3 protein: CASSLWTVVYEQYF
clone size: .; V gene: TRBV19; J gene: TRBJ2-3; D gene: TRBD1; CDR3 DNA: TGTGCCAGCCTCGAGACAGGGAGTACAGATACGCAGTATTTT; CDR3 protein: CASLETGSTDTQYF
clone size: .; V gene: TRBV13; J gene: TRBJ2-7; D gene: .; CDR3 DNA: TGTGCCAGCAGTACTGGAAGGGGCTACGAGCAGTACTTC; CDR3 protein: CASSTGRGYEQYF
clone size: .; V gene: TRBV28; J gene: TRBJ1-5; D gene: .; CDR3 DNA: TGTGCCAGCAGTCCTTCAGGGTATGTTCAGCCCCAGCATTTT; CDR3 protein: CASSPSGYVQPQHF
clone size: few; V gene: TRBV7-9; J gene: TRBJ1-6; D gene: TRBD1; CDR3 DNA: TGTGCCAGCAGCCCGAGAACAGGGGGCAGGAATTCACCCCTCCACTTT; CDR3 protein: CASSPRTGGRNSPLHF
clone size: few; V gene: TRBV18; J gene: TRBJ1-5; D gene: TRBD1; CDR3 DNA: TGTGCCAGCTCACCCCAGGGGGACAATCAGCCCCAGCATTTT; CDR3 protein: CASSPQGDNQPQHF
clone size: .; V gene: TRBV5-4; J gene: TRBJ2-6; D gene: .; CDR3 DNA: TGTGCCAGCAGCTTAATACAGGGGACTTTCTCTGGGGCCAACGTCCTGACTTTC; CDR3 protein: CASSLIQGTFSGANVLTF
clone size: .; V gene: TRBV30; J gene: TRBJ2-7; D gene: .; CDR3 DNA: TGTGCCTGGAGTAAAGGTCTAGTAGGGCAGTACTTC; CDR3 protein: CAWSKGLVGQYF
clone size: .; V gene: TRBV12-3/TRBV12-4; J gene: TRBJ2-2; D gene: .; CDR3 DNA: TGTGCCAGCACTCTTGGCGCCGGGGAGCTGTTTTTT; CDR3 protein: CASTLGAGELFF
clone size: .; V gene: TRBV9; J gene: TRBJ1-2; D gene: .; CDR3 DNA: TGTGCCAGCAGCATTTATGCGACGGGTAACTATGGCTACACCTTC; CDR3 protein: CASSIYATGNYGYTF
clone size: .; V gene: TRBV30; J gene: TRBJ1-3; D gene: .; CDR3 DNA: TGTGCCTGGAGTGTCGCGATGGCAGGAAACACCATATATTTT; CDR3 protein: CAWSVAMAGNTIYF
clone size: .; V gene: TRBV7-9; J gene: TRBJ2-3; D gene: .; CDR3 DNA: TGTGCCAGCAGCTTAGGGGTAGCGGTGGCAGATACGCAGTATTTT; CDR3 protein: CASSLGVAVADTQYF
clone size: .; V gene: TRBV5-6; J gene: TRBJ2-7; D gene: .; CDR3 DNA: TGTGCCAGCAGCTTGGGACAGACACTCTACGAGCAGTACTTC; CDR3 protein: CASSLGQTLYEQYF
clone size: .; V gene: TRBV6-5; J gene: TRBJ2-1; D gene: .; CDR3 DNA: TGTGCCAGCCAAGGGGAGTACAATGAGCAGTTCTTC; CDR3 protein: CASQGEYNEQFF
clone size: .; V gene: TRBV9; J gene: TRBJ1-2; D gene: .; CDR3 DNA: TGTGCCAGCAGCGTAGACCCGGTCTCTAACTATGGCTACACCTTC; CDR3 protein: CASSVDPVSNYGYTF
clone size: .; V gene: TRBV3-1/TRBV3-2; J gene: TRBJ1-4; D gene: TRBD1; CDR3 DNA: TGTGCCAGCAGCCATGGAGATTCTACAGGGGGTGAAAAACTGTTTTTT; CDR3 protein: CASSHGDSTGGEKLFF
clone size: .; V gene: TRBV5-1; J gene: TRBJ2-3; D gene: TRBD2; CDR3 DNA: TGCGCCAGCAGTTACGGACTAGCGGGAGACACGCAGTATTTT; CDR3 protein: CASSYGLAGDTQYF
clone size: once; V gene: TRBV12-3/TRBV12-4; J gene: TRBJ1-2; D gene: .; CDR3 DNA: TGTGCCAGCAGTTTAGGCGAGAATTACGGCTACACCTTC; CDR3 protein: CASSLGENYGYTF
clone size: .; V gene: TRBV25-1; J gene: TRBJ2-3; D gene: TRBD2; CDR3 DNA: TGTGCCAGCAGTGAAAGACTAGCGGGAGTCGCAGATACGCAGTATTTT; CDR3 protein: CASSERLAGVADTQYF
clone size: .; V gene: TRBV24-1; J gene: TRBJ1-2; D gene: .; CDR3 DNA: TGTGCCACCAGTGATCAACCCATTTGTCTAGACTATGCTCTGAGCGACTATGGCTACACCTTC; CDR3 protein: CATSDQPICLDYALSDYGYTF
clone size: .; V gene: TRBV19; J gene: TRBJ2-7; D gene: .; CDR3 DNA: TGTGCCAGTAAGAGCTCTGCGTTAACTCCCTCCTACGAGCAGTACTTC; CDR3 protein: CASKSSALTPSYEQYF
clone size: .; V gene: TRBV18; J gene: TRBJ1-5; D gene: .; CDR3 DNA: TGTGCCAGCTCACCCGGCGATTGGACCAATCAGCCCCAGCATTTT; CDR3 protein: CASSPGDWTNQPQHF
clone size: .; V gene: TRBV11-2; J gene: TRBJ2-3; D gene: TRBD2; CDR3 DNA: TGTGCCAGCAGCTGGAGCGGGAGGAGTGGAGCAGATACGCAGTATTTT; CDR3 protein: CASSWSGRSGADTQYF
clone size: .; V gene: TRBV7-9; J gene: TRBJ2-3; D gene: TRBD2; CDR3 DNA: TGTGCCAGCAGCTTTATTCACCTGACTAGCGGGAGGGCAGATACGCAGTATTTT; CDR3 protein: CASSFIHLTSGRADTQYF
clone size: .; V gene: TRBV19; J gene: TRBJ2-7; D gene: .; CDR3 DNA: TGTGCCAGTAGTATTGCGCTAGTATCCGACGAGCAGTACTTC; CDR3 protein: CASSIALVSDEQYF
clone size: .; V gene: TRBV29-1; J gene: TRBJ1-2; D gene: TRBD1; CDR3 DNA: TGCAGCGTGAAACAGGGGGCACAATCAGGCTACACCTTC; CDR3 protein: CSVKQGAQSGYTF
clone size: .; V gene: TRBV6-5; J gene: TRBJ2-3; D gene: .; CDR3 DNA: TGTGCCAGCAGTTACGGGTCGGGGGGCCGCACAGATACGCAGTATTTT; CDR3 protein: CASSYGSGGRTDTQYF
clone size: .; V gene: TRBV14; J gene: TRBJ2-1; D gene: TRBD1; CDR3 DNA: TGTGCCAGCAGCAACAGGGGCTCCTACAATGAGCAGTTCTTC; CDR3 protein: CASSNRGSYNEQFF
clone size: .; V gene: TRBV6-6; J gene: TRBJ2-2; D gene: .; CDR3 DNA: TGTGCCAGCAGTGGGGTCCGCTGGACCGGGGAGCTGTTTTTT; CDR3 protein: CASSGVRWTGELFF
clone size: .; V gene: TRBV7-9; J gene: TRBJ1-1; D gene: .; CDR3 DNA: TGTGCCAGCAGCTTACTTCCGTCCCCTGAAGCTTTCTTT; CDR3 protein: CASSLLPSPEAFF
clone size: .; V gene: TRBV12-2; J gene: TRBJ2-5; D gene: .; CDR3 DNA: TGTGCAAGTCGCTTAGGAGTAACCCAAGAGACCCAGTACTTC; CDR3 protein: CASRLGVTQETQYF
clone size: .; V gene: TRBV7-3; J gene: TRBJ2-3; D gene: TRBD1; CDR3 DNA: TGTGCCAGCAGCAACAGGGGGCGCGGCACAGATACGCAGTATTTT; CDR3 protein: CASSNRGRGTDTQYF
clone size: .; V gene: TRBV3-1/TRBV3-2; J gene: TRBJ1-1; D gene: .; CDR3 DNA: TGTGCCAGCAGGGCAGCCTTGAACACTGAAGCTTTCTTT; CDR3 protein: CASRAALNTEAFF
clone size: once; V gene: TRBV5-1; J gene: TRBJ2-3; D gene: TRBD2; CDR3 DNA: TGCGCCAGCAGCCTGCTGACTAGCGGGAGTCCAACAGATACGCAGTATTTT; CDR3 protein: CASSLLTSGSPTDTQYF